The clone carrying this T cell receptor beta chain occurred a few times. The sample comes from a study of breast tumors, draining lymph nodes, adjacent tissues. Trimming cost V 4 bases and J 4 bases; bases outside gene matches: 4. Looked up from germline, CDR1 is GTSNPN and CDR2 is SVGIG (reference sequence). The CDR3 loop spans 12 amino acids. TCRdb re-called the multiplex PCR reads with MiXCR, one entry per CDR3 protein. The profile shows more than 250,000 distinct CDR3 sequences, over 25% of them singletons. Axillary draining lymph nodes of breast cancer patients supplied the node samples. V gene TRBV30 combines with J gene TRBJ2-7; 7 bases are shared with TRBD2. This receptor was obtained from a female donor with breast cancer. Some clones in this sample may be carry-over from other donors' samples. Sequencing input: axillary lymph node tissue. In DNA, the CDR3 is TGTGCCTGGAAGCGGGAAAGTTACGAGCAGTACTTC. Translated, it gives CAWKRESYEQYF.